Here is one T cell receptor (beta chain) with its context. The antigen is undetermined. TCRdb re-called the 5' RACE reads through MiXCR, storing one row per CDR3 protein. The table shows around 340,000 distinct CDR3 sequences, with around 12% occurring only once. Trimming left V 2 bases short and J 3 bases short, with 14 bases between. Per the germline V gene, CDR1 is MRHNA and CDR2 is SNTAGT. The CDR3 length is 16 residues. The data were taken from a study of identical twins. Findings and limits, study-wide: Sequences that were beta out-of-frame showed weaker excess twin sharing. Out-of-frame alpha sequences shared between twins exhibited an excess of low generation probability.

The data also belong to a second study, concerning yellow fever vaccine responses in identical twins. From that study: The T cell response to vaccination in identical twins was reportedly partly convergent and partly personalized.

This sequence originates from a woman aged 18-30 years in good health. The chain recombines TRBV6-4 with TRBJ2-1; D is perhaps TRBD2 (7 bases). What was sequenced was CD8+ T cells sorted from blood. The CDR3 DNA reads as TGTGCCAGCAGTGACAAGGGAGGGGGAGGCTACAATGAGCAGTTCTTC. Translated, it gives CASSDKGGGGYNEQFF.